Listed here is a single T cell receptor beta chain. Trimming removed 2 bases at V and 5 bases at J, with 12 bases between. The CDR3 is made up of 14 amino acids. Germline V gives CDR1 SGHTA, CDR2 FQGNSA. Study processing details: Cell counts per sample came from amplifying reference gene primers. Sequenced by immunoSEQ multiplex PCR; TCRdb stores in-frame clones only, minus some. That table supplies the V and J calls and clone size; D and trimming were determined from the DNA. The data hold tens of thousands of clones, with over 80% observed a single time. The data were taken from a study of blood T cell repertoires in COVID-19. The wider study: The United States, Italy and Spain provided the acute and convalescent COVID-19 samples. Sample material is recorded as cDNA or gDNA derived from T cells, B-cell-depleted T cells, or PBMCs.

Sequencing was done on a sample of peripheral blood. The sequence was obtained from a man aged 50-60 years with active COVID-19. The chain recombines TRBV7-2 with TRBJ1-1; weak D call: TRBD1 (5 bases). In nucleotides, the CDR3 is TGTGCCAGCAGCTTAACCAGGGCCGTAACTGAAGCTTTCTTT. Translated: CASSLTRAVTEAFF. Full variable domain (rest looked up from reference TRBV7-2 and TRBJ1-1): GAGVSQSPSNKVTEKGKDVELRCDPISGHTALYWYRQSLGQGLEFLIYFQGNSAPDKSGLPSDRFSAERTGGSVSTLTIQRTQQEDSAVYLCASSLTRAVTEAFFGQGTRLTVV.